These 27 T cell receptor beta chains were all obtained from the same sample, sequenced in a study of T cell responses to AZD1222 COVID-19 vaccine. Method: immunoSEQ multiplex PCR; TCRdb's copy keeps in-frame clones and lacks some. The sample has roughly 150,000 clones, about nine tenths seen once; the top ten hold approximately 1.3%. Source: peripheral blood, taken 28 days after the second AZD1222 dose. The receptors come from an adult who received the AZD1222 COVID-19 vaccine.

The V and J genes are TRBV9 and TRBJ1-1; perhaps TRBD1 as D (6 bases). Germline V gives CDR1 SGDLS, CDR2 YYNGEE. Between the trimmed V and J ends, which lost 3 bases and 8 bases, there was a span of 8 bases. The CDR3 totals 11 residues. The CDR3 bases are TGTGCCAGCAGCGCCCAGGGGGAAGCTTTCTTT. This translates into CASSAQGEAFF.

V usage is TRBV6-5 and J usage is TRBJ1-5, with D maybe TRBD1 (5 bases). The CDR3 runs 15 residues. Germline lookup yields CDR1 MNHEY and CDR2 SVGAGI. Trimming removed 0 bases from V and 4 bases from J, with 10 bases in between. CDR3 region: CASSYSRGPNQPQHF. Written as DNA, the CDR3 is TGTGCCAGCAGTTACTCACGGGGCCCGAATCAGCCCCAGCATTTT.

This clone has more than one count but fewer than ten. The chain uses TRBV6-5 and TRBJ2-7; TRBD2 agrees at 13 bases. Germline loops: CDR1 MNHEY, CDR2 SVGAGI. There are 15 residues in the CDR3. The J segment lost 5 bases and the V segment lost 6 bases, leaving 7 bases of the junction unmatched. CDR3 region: CASRPGLAGLNEQYF. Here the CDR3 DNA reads TGTGCCAGCAGGCCGGGACTAGCGGGGCTCAACGAGCAGTACTTC.

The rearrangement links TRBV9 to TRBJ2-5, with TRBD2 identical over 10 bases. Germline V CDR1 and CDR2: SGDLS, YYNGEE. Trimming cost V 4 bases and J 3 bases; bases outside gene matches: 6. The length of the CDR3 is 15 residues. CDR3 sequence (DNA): TGTGCCAGCAGCCTCCGGACTAGCGGCGAAGAGACCCAGTACTTC. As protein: CASSLRTSGEETQYF.

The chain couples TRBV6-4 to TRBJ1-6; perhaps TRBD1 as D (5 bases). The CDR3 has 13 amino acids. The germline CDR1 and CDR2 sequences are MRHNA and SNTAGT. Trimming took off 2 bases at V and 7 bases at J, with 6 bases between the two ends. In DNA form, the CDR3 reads TGTGCCAGCAGTGACAAGGGGAATTCACCCCTCCACTTT. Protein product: CASSDKGNSPLHF.

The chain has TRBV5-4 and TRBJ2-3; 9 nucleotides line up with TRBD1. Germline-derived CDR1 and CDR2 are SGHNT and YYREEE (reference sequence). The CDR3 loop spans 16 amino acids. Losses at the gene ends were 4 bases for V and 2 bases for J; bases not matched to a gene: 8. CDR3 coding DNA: TGTGCCAGCAGCGTCCGGGACAGGGATTTCACAGATACGCAGTATTTT. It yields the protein CASSVRDRDFTDTQYF.

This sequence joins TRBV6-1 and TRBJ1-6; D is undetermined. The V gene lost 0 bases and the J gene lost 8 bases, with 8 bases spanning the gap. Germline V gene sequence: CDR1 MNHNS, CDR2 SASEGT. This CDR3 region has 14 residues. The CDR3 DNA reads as TGTGCCAGCAGTGAAGCGCTCTCTCATTCACCCCTCCACTTT. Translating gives CASSEALSHSPLHF.

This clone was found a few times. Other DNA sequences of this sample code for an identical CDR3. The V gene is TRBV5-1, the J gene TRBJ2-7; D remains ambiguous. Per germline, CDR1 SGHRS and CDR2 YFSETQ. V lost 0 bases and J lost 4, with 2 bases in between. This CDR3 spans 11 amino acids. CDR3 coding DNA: TGCGCCAGCAGCTTGGGTTACGAGCAGTACTTC. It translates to CASSLGYEQYF.

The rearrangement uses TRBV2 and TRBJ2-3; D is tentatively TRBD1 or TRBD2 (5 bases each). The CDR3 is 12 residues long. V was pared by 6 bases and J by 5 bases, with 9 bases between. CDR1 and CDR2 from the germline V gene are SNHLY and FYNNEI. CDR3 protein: CASRRGGDTQYF. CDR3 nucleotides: TGTGCCAGCAGGAGGGGTGGAGATACGCAGTATTTT.

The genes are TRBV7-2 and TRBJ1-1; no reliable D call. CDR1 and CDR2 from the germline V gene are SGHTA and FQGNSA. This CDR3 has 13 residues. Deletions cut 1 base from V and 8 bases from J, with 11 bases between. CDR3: CASSLEIFREAFF. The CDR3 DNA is TGTGCCAGCAGCTTAGAAATATTCAGGGAAGCTTTCTTT. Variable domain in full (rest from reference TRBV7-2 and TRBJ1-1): GAGVSQSPSNKVTEKGKDVELRCDPISGHTALYWYRQSLGQGLEFLIYFQGNSAPDKSGLPSDRFSAERTGGSVSTLTIQRTQQEDSAVYLCASSLEIFREAFFGQGTRLTVV.

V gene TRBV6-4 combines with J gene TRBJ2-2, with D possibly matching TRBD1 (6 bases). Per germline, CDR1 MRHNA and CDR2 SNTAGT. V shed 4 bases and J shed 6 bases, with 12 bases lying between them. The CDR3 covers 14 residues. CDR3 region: CASSGDTDAGELFF. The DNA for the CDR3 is TGTGCCAGCAGTGGGGACACCGACGCCGGGGAGCTGTTTTTT.

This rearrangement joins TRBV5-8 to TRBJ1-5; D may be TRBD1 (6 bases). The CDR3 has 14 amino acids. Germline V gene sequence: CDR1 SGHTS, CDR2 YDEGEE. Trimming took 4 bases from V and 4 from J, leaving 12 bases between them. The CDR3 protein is CASSRTGLNQPQHF. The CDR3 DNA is TGTGCCAGCAGCCGTACAGGGTTAAATCAGCCCCAGCATTTT.

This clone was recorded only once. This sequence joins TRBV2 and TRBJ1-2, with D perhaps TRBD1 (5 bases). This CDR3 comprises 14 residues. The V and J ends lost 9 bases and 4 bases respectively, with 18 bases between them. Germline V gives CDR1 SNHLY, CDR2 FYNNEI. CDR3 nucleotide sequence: TGTGCCAGAAACGCCCAGACGAGGGGCTATGGCTACACCTTC. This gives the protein CARNAQTRGYGYTF.

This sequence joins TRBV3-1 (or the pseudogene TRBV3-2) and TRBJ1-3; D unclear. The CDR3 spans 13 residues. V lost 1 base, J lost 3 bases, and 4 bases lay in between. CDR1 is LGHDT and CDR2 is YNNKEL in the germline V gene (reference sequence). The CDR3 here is CASSQANGNTIYF. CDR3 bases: TGTGCCAGCAGCCAAGCGAATGGAAACACCATATATTTT.

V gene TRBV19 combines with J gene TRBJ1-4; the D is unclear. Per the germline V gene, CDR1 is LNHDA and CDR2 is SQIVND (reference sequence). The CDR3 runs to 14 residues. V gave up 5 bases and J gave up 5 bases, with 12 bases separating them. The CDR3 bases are TGTGCCAGTAGTTCGAACAGACAAAATGAAAAACTGTTTTTT. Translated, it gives CASSSNRQNEKLFF.

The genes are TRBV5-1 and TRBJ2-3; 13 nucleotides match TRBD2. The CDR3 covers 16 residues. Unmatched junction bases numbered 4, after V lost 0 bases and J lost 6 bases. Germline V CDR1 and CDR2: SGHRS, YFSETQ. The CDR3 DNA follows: TGCGCCAGCAGCTTGGCAACTAGCGGGAGGGTTGATACGCAGTATTTT. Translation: CASSLATSGRVDTQYF.

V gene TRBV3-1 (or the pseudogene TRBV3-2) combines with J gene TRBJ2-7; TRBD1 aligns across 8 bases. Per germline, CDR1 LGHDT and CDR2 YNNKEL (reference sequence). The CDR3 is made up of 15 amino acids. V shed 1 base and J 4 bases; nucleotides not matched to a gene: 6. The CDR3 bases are TGTGCCAGCAGCCAAGCCGGGACAGGAGTGTACGAGCAGTACTTC. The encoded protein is CASSQAGTGVYEQYF.

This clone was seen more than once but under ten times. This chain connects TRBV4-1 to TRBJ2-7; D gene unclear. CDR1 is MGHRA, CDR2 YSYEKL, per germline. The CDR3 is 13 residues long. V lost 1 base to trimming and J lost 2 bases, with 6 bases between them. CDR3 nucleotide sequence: TGCGCCAGCAGCCAAGTTGGGACCTACGAGCAGTACTTC. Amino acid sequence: CASSQVGTYEQYF.

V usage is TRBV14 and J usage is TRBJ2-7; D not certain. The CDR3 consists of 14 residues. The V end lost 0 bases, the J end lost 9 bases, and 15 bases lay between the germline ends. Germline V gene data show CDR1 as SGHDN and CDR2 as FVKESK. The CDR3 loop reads CASSQDRVRAGQYF. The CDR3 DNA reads TGTGCCAGCAGCCAAGATCGGGTCCGGGCAGGGCAGTACTTC.

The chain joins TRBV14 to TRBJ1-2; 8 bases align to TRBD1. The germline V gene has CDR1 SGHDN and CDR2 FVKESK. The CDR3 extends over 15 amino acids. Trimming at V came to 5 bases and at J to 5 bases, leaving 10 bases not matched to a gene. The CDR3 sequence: CASSMGQVVRYGYTF. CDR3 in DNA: TGTGCCAGCAGCATGGGACAGGTAGTCCGGTATGGCTACACCTTC.

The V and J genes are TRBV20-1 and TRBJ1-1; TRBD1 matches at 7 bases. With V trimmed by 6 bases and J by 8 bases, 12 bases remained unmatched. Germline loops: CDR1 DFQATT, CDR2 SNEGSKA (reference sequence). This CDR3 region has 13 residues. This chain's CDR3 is CSASQNRDSEAFF. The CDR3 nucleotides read TGCAGTGCGAGTCAAAACCGGGACAGCGAAGCTTTCTTT.

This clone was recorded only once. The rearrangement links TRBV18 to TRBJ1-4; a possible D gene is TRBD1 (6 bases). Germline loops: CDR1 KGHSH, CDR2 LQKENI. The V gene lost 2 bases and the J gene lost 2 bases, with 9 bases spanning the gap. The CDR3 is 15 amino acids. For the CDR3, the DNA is TGTGCCAGCTCACCAGAACAGGGCACTAATGAAAAACTGTTTTTT. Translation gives CASSPEQGTNEKLFF.

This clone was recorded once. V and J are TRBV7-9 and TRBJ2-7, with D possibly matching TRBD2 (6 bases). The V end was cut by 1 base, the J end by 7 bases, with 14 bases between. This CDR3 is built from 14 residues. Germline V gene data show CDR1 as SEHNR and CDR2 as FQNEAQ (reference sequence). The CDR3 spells CASSLDSLAREQYF. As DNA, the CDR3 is TGTGCCAGCAGCTTAGATTCACTAGCCCGAGAGCAGTACTTC.

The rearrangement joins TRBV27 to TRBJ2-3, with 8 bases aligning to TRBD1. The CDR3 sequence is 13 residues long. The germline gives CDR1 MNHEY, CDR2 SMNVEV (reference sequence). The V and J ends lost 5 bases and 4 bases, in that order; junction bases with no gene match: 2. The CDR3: CASSRQGPDTQYF. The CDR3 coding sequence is TGTGCCAGCAGTCGACAGGGGCCAGATACGCAGTATTTT.

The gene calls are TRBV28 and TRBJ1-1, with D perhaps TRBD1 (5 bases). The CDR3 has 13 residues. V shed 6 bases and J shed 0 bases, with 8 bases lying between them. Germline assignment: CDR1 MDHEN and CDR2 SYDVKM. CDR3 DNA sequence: TGTGCCAGCAGGGGGCAGATGAACACTGAAGCTTTCTTT. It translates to CASRGQMNTEAFF.

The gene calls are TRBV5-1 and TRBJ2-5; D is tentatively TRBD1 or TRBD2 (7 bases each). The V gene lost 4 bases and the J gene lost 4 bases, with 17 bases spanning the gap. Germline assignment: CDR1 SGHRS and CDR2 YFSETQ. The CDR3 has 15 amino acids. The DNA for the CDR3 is TGCGCCAGCAGCCTGGGAGGGGGCTCTGGAGAGACCCAGTACTTC. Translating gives CASSLGGGSGETQYF.

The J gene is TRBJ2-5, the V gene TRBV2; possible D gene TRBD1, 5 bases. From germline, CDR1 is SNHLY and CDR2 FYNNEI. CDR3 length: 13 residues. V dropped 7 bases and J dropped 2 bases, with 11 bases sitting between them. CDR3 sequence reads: CASMNDRQETQYF. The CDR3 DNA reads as TGTGCCAGCATGAATGACAGACAAGAGACCCAGTACTTC.